These T cell receptor beta chains were read from a single sample in a study of T cells after yellow fever vaccination. TCRdb analysed the 5' RACE reads with MiXCR anew, one entry per CDR3 protein. This sample carries under 300,000 distinct CDR3 sequences, about 7% of them seen once, and the ten largest clones take around 0.9%. The input for sequencing was CD4+ T cells sorted from PBMCs, taken 15 days after the yellow fever booster vaccination. These receptors originate from a man aged 25 to 45 who received the YFV17D yellow fever vaccine. CDR3s include the opening cysteine and the closing phenylalanine or tryptophan. A D gene is named only where the DNA matches it firmly. Clone size is not always given. Where it is, it says once, few, many or a class for expanded clones.

j_gene	v_gene	d_gene	abundance	CDR3aa	CDR3nt
TRBJ2-1	TRBV5-6	NA	NA	CASSSNTHYNEQFF	TGTGCCAGCAGTAGCAACACCCACTACAATGAGCAGTTCTTC
TRBJ2-1	TRBV18	NA	few	CASSPGAQGGNEQFF	TGTGCCAGCTCACCAGGTGCCCAGGGCGGGAATGAGCAGTTCTTC
TRBJ2-4	TRBV5-5	NA	NA	CASSLGSLAKNIQYF	TGTGCCAGCAGCTTGGGTTCTCTGGCCAAAAACATTCAGTACTTC
TRBJ2-1	TRBV4-1	TRBD2	NA	CASSQASSGQRYNEQFF	TGCGCCAGCAGCCAAGCATCTAGCGGTCAAAGGTACAATGAGCAGTTCTTC
TRBJ2-5	TRBV3-1	TRBD2	NA	CASSRASGTETQYF	TGTGCCAGCAGCCGGGCTAGCGGGACTGAGACCCAGTACTTC
TRBJ1-1	TRBV6-4	TRBD1	few	CASSASGGTTEAFF	TGTGCCAGCAGTGCCTCAGGGGGAACCACTGAAGCTTTCTTT
TRBJ2-7	TRBV7-2	NA	few	CASSRGPAYEQYF	TGTGCCAGCAGCCGCGGACCAGCCTACGAGCAGTACTTC
TRBJ2-5	TRBV7-2	TRBD1	many	CASSHGTGRQETQYF	TGTGCCAGCAGCCACGGGACAGGGCGGCAAGAGACCCAGTACTTC
TRBJ2-7	TRBV20-1	TRBD2	few	CSATFGLAGSYEQYF	TGCAGTGCTACCTTTGGACTAGCGGGGTCCTACGAGCAGTACTTC
TRBJ2-1	TRBV7-2	TRBD2	many	CASSPQTSGGYNEQFF	TGTGCCAGCAGCCCGCAAACTAGCGGGGGTTACAATGAGCAGTTCTTC